This note documents a single TCR beta chain sequence. What it recognizes is unknown. The data belong to a study of regulatory T cells. Study-wide points: In CD3G-deficient patients, conventional CD4+ T cells were enriched for hydrophobic CDR3 residues at positions 6 and 7. In patients, unique TRB V-J pairs were restricted and V/J usage skewed, especially in Tregs.

Every patient with CD3G deficiency had evidence of autoimmunity. Patients, 2 to 39 years old, had expanded memory T-cell proportions. CD4+ T cells were divided by sorting: CD25-high CD127-low Tregs, CD25-low CD127-high conventional cells. Primers: 52 TRBV forward and 13 TRBJ reverse. Assay: immunoSEQ multiplex PCR; the TCRdb copy retains only in-frame clones and omits some. The data show tens of thousands of clones, roughly 88% seen once. This clonotype originated in a child between 10 and 17 years old with CD3G deficiency. The material sequenced was conventional CD4+ T cells sorted from blood.

The CDR3 bases are TGTGCCAGCAGCTCGACAGGACGGGATGGCTACACCTTC. Its translation is CASSSTGRDGYTF. The chain combines TRBV7-9 with TRBJ1-2; a possible D gene is TRBD1 (6 bases). The CDR3 has 13 residues. V lost 4 bases and J 6 bases, leaving 12 bases between the germline ends. Looked up from germline, CDR1 is SEHNR and CDR2 is FQNEAQ (reference sequence).